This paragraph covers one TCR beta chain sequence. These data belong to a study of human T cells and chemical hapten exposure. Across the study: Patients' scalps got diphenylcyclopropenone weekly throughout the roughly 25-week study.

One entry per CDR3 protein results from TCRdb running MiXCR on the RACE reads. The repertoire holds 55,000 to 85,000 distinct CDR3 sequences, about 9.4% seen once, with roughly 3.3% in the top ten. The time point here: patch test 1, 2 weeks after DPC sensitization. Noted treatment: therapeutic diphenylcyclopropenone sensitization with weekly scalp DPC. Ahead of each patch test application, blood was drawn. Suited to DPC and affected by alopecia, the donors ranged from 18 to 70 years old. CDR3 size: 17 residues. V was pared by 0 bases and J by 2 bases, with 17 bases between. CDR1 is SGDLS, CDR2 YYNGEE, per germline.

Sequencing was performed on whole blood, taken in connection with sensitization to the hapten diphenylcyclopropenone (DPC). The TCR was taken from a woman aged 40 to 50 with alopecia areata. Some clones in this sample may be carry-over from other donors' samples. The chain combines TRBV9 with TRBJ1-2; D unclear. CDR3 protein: CASSVEVETVTNYGYTF. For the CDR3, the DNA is TGTGCCAGCAGCGTAGAGGTTGAGACGGTCACAAACTATGGCTACACCTTC.